This T cell receptor (beta chain) was sequenced in a study of cytomegalovirus exposure and HLA in healthy donors. Findings and limits, study-wide: Later analysis identified 15,000 to 20,000 TCR beta sequences associated with HLA alleles, using a false discovery rate threshold of 0.05. In the analysis, some V segments, TRBV6-2 and TRBV6-3 included, were excluded as indistinguishable.

The ends were cut back, 5 bases at V and 5 bases at J, with 12 bases in the middle. CDR1 and CDR2 (germline): SGHNT, YENEEA. The CDR3 length is 13 residues. There are a few counts of this clone. Its specificity is not known. Researchers ran the PCR with 60 Vbeta and 13 Jbeta primers. Measured with immunoSEQ multiplex PCR; TCRdb has only the in-frame clones, and not every one. The sample has 99,000 or so clones, less than 85% seen once. This rearrangement joins TRBV11-3 to TRBJ1-1; D remains ambiguous. The specimen was PBMCs. The clonotype originates from a man between 40 and 49 years old in good health and CMV-seropositive. CDR3 nucleotides: TGTGCCAGCAGCAAATTCCAGGATACTGAAGCTTTCTTT. Translation: CASSKFQDTEAFF.